This T cell receptor beta chain was found in a study of cytomegalovirus exposure and HLA in healthy donors. Study conclusions and caveats: It was likely that a cluster of highly shared sequence variants was a sequencing artifact. Researchers reported in a later analysis that a missense DCLRE1C variant was tied to TCR beta V- and J-gene trimming.

Amplification used 60 Vbeta primers and 13 Jbeta primers. Profiled with immunoSEQ multiplex PCR; TCRdb holds only in-frame clones, not every one. The sample records about 96,000 clones, around 74% being singletons. Regarding this clone: Its target is unknown.

The CDR3 loop spans 15 amino acids. Trimming at V came to 4 bases and at J to 1 base, leaving 6 bases not matched to a gene. Germline V gene data show CDR1 as SGHNT and CDR2 as YYREEE (reference sequence). The sample comprised PBMCs. The clonotype comes from a female donor in good health and CMV-seropositive. The rearrangement joins TRBV5-4 to TRBJ1-2; 8 positions agree with TRBD1. In DNA, the CDR3 is TGTGCCAGCAGCCCCTCAGGGGGCTTTAACTATGGCTACACCTTC. Translating it yields CASSPSGGFNYGYTF.